What follows is one TCR beta chain and its context. Per the study methods: Estimation of nucleated cell counts relied on the amplification of reference gene primers. Generated by immunoSEQ multiplex PCR, the TCRdb table keeps only in-frame clones and is missing some. D and trimming come from the DNA, and the V and J calls and clone size come from that table. The sample holds over 200,000 clones; about 87% are singletons and the top ten take 4%. This CDR3 region has 13 residues. V was clipped by 10 bases and J by 5 bases, with 17 bases between them. The V gene's germline CDR1 is SNHLY and CDR2 FYNNEI. These data are taken from a study of blood T cell repertoires in COVID-19. Whole-study context: There were acute and convalescent COVID-19 samples, and they came from the United States, Italy and Spain. In each case, the material was cDNA or gDNA derived from T cells, B-cell-depleted T cells, or PBMCs.

The chain links TRBV2 to TRBJ1-2; D perhaps matches TRBD1 (6 bases). The sequence was collected from a man in his 60s who had recovered from COVID-19. Source material: peripheral blood. The CDR3 reads CAIATGEGYGYTF. DNA of the CDR3: TGTGCCATCGCGACAGGCGAAGGGTATGGCTACACCTTC. The full variable domain, completed using reference TRBV2 and TRBJ1-2, is EPEVTQTPSHQVTQMGQEVILRCVPISNHLYFYWYRQILGQKVEFLVSFYNNEISEKSEIFDDQFSVERPDGSNFTLKIRSTKLEDSAMYFCAIATGEGYGYTFGSGTRLTVV.